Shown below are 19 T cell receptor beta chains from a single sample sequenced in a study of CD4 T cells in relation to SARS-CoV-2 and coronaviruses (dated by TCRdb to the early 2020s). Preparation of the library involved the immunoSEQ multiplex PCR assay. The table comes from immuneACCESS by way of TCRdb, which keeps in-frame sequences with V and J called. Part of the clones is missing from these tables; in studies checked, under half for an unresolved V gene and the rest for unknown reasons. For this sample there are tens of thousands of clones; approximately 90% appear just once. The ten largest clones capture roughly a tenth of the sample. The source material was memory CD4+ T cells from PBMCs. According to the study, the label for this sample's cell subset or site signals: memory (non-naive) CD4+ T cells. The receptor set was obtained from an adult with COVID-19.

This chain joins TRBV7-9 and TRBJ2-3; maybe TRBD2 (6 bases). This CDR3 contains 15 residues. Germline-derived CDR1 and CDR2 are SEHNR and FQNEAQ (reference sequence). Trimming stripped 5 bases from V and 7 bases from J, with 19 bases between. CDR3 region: CASSKKEWREHTQYF. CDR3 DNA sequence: TGTGCCAGCAGCAAAAAGGAGTGGCGGGAACATACGCAGTATTTT.

The CDR3: CASSPSQNYGYTF. CDR3 coding DNA: TGTGCCAGCTCACCGTCCCAGAACTATGGCTACACCTTC. The V and J genes are TRBV18 and TRBJ1-2, with D hard to call. Germline CDR1 KGHSH, CDR2 LQKENI. CDR3 size: 13 residues. The V end was cut by 3 bases, the J end by 2 bases, with 7 bases between.

The CDR3 DNA sequence: TGCGCCAGCAGCTTATCGGACAGCAACTATGGCTACACCTTC. This translates into CASSLSDSNYGYTF. This sequence joins TRBV5-1 and TRBJ1-2, with D possibly TRBD1 on 6 matching bases. Germline lookup yields CDR1 SGHRS and CDR2 YFSETQ. The CDR3 loop spans 14 amino acids. Trimming removed 2 bases at V and 2 bases at J, with 10 bases between. The full variable domain, in which reference TRBV5-1 and TRBJ1-2 provide the parts outside the CDR3, is KAGVTQTPRYLIKTRGQQVTLSCSPISGHRSVSWYQQTPGQGLQFLFEYFSETQRNKGNFPGRFSGRQFSNSRSEMNVSTLELGDSALYLCASSLSDSNYGYTFGSGTRLTVV.

CDR3 DNA: TGTGCCAGCAGCGGGGGGGCCTCTGGAAACACCATATATTTT. Translated: CASSGGASGNTIYF. The chain uses TRBV7-2 and TRBJ1-3, with D maybe TRBD1 (6 bases). The CDR3 is 14 amino acids. The ends were cut back, 5 bases at V and 0 bases at J, with 8 bases in the middle. The germline CDR1 and CDR2 sequences are SGHTA and FQGNSA.

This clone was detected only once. The CDR3 DNA is TGTGCCAGCAGCTTATGGACTGTCTCCTATAATTCACCCCTCCACTTT. It translates to CASSLWTVSYNSPLHF. V is TRBV11-3 and J is TRBJ1-6; D unresolved. V dropped 2 bases and J dropped 0 bases, with 8 bases sitting between them. The CDR3 length is 16 residues. Germline CDR1 SGHNT, CDR2 YENEEA.

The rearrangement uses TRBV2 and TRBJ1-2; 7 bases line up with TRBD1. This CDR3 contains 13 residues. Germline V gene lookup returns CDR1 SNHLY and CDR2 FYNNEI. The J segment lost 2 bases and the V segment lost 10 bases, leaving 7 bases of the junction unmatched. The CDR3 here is CATRPGQNYGYTF. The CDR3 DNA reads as TGTGCCACCCGACCGGGACAGAACTATGGCTACACCTTC.

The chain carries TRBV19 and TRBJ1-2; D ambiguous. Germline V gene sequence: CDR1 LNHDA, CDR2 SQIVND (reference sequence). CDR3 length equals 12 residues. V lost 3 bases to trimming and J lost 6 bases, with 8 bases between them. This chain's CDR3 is CASSIVSDGYTF. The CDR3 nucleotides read TGTGCCAGTAGTATTGTCAGCGATGGCTACACCTTC.

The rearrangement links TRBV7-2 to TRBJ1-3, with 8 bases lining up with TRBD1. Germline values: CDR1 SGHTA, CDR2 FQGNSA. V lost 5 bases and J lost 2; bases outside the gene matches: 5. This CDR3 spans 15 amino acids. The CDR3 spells CASSPTGVAGNTIYF. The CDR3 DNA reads TGTGCCAGCAGCCCGACAGGGGTGGCTGGAAACACCATATATTTT.

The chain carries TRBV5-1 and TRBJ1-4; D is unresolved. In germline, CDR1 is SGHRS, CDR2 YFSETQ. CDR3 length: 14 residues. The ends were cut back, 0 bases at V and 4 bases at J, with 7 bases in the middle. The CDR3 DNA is TGCGCCAGCAGCTTGGAAAGGAGTAATGAAAAACTGTTTTTT. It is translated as CASSLERSNEKLFF.

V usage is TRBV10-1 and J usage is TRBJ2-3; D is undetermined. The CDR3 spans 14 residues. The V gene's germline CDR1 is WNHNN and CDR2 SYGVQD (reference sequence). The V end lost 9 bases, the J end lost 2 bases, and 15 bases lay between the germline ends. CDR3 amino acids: CARARRGPTDTQYF. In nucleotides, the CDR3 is TGCGCCAGAGCCAGGCGAGGACCCACAGATACGCAGTATTTT.

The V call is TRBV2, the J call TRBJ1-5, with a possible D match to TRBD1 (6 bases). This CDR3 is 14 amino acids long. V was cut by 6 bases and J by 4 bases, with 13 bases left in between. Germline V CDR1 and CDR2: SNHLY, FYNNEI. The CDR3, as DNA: TGTGCCAGCAGACCCGACAGGTCAAATCAGCCCCAGCATTTT. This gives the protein CASRPDRSNQPQHF.

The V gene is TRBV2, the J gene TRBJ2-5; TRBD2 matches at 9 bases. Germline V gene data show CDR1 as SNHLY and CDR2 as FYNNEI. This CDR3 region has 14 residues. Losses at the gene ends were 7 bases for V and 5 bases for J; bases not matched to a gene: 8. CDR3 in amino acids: CASNLAGGPETQYF. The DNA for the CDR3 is TGTGCCAGCAACTTGGCGGGGGGGCCGGAGACCCAGTACTTC.

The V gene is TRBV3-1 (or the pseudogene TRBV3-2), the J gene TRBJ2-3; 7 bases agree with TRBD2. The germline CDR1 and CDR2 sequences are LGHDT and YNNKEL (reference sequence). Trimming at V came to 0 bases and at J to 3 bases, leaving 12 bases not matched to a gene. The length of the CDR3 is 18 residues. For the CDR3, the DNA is TGTGCCAGCAGCCAAGATGTTTCGGGGGGTGGGCTGACAGATACGCAGTATTTT. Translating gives CASSQDVSGGGLTDTQYF.

Written as DNA, the CDR3 is TGTGCCAGCAGGCCGGGACGAAGGAACACTGAAGCTTTCTTT. Translating it yields CASRPGRRNTEAFF. The V call is TRBV7-2, the J call TRBJ1-1, with TRBD1 as a possible D gene (5 bases). V dropped 6 bases and J dropped 1 base, with 12 bases sitting between them. The CDR3 totals 14 residues. The V gene's germline CDR1 is SGHTA and CDR2 FQGNSA.

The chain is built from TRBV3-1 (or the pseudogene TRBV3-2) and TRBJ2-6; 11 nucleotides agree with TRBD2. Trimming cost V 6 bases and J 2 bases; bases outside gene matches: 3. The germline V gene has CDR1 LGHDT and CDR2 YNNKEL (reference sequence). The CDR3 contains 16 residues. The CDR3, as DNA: TGTGCCAGCAGAACTAGCGGGGGCACTGGGGCCAACGTCCTGACTTTC. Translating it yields CASRTSGGTGANVLTF.

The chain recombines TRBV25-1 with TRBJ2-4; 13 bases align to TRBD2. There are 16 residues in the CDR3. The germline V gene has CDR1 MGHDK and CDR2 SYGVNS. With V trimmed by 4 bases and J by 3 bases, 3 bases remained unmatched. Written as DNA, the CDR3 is TGTGCCAGCAGTGTTGGACTAGCGGGGGACAAAAACATTCAGTACTTC. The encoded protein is CASSVGLAGDKNIQYF. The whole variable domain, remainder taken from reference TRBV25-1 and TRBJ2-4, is EADIYQTPRYLVIGTGKKITLECSQTMGHDKMYWYQQDPGMELHLIHYSYGVNSTEKGDLSSESTVSRIRTEHFPLTLESARPSHTSQYLCASSVGLAGDKNIQYFGAGTRLSVL.

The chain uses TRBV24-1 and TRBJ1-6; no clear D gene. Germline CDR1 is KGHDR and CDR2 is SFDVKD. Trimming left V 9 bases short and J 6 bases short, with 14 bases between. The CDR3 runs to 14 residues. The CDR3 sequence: CATGPPISNSPLHF. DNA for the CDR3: TGTGCCACCGGCCCCCCGATTAGTAATTCACCCCTCCACTTT.

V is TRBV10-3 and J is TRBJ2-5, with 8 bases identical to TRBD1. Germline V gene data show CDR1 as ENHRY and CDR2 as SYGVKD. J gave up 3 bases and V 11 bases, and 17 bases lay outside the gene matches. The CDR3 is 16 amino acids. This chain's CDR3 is CAVKPNRGLGEETQYF. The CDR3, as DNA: TGTGCCGTCAAACCAAACAGGGGGTTGGGAGAAGAGACCCAGTACTTC.

CDR3 DNA: TGTGCCAGCAGCTTAAGACAGCCCACCACAGATACGCAGTATTTT. This translates into CASSLRQPTTDTQYF. The chain links TRBV7-2 to TRBJ2-3, with D maybe TRBD1 (5 bases). Germline CDR1 and CDR2: SGHTA and FQGNSA. The CDR3 has 15 residues. With 2 bases removed from V and 2 bases from J, the gap between germline ends came to 11 bases.